This T cell receptor (beta chain) was captured by sequencing in a study of T cell changes during pregnancy in multiple sclerosis. Assay used: immunoSEQ multiplex PCR; TCRdb lists only in-frame clones, some missing. The table shows tens of thousands of clones, with 92% occurring only once. V shed 4 bases and J shed 4 bases, with 11 bases lying between them. CDR3 length: 13 amino acids. Germline V CDR1 and CDR2: SGHRS, YFSETQ. The chain is built from TRBV5-1 and TRBJ1-1, with a weak D call TRBD1 (5 bases). The TCR was taken from a female donor with multiple sclerosis, enrolled in a pregnancy study. Sequencing was performed on peripheral blood, taken before pregnancy. The CDR3, as DNA: TGCGCCAGCAGCCAGGGCAGGGTCACTGAAGCTTTCTTT. It encodes CASSQGRVTEAFF. Full variable domain (missing parts from reference TRBV5-1 and TRBJ1-1): KAGVTQTPRYLIKTRGQQVTLSCSPISGHRSVSWYQQTPGQGLQFLFEYFSETQRNKGNFPGRFSGRQFSNSRSEMNVSTLELGDSALYLCASSQGRVTEAFFGQGTRLTVV.